The clone carrying this T cell receptor (beta chain) was observed once. The CDR3 is made up of 22 amino acids. Trimming removed 4 bases from V and 7 bases from J; junction bases left unmatched: 31. Germline loops: CDR1 LGHNA, CDR2 YNFKEQ. The data originate from a study of blood T cell repertoires in COVID-19. Whole-study context: Whether acute or convalescent, the COVID-19 samples came from the United States, Italy and Spain.

In the authors' methods: Amplification from reference gene primers served as the basis for estimated nucleated cell counts. The table came from immunoSEQ multiplex PCR; TCRdb's copy has only in-frame clones and leaves some out. V, J and clone size reflect that table, while D and trimming were determined from the DNA. The table includes fewer than 90,000 clones, approximately 86% detected once. The TCR originated in an elderly woman with active or convalescent COVID-19. Sequenced sample: peripheral blood. This chain joins TRBV4-2 and TRBJ2-3; 8 bases align to TRBD2. The CDR3 loop reads CASSPAGGASAGPRPTRNTQYF. The CDR3 DNA reads as TGTGCCAGCAGCCCAGCCGGGGGGGCCTCCGCGGGGCCGCGGCCCACAAGGAATACGCAGTATTTT.